The text below deals with one T cell receptor beta chain. It has no known antigen specificity. No base quality values were provided; no much bigger clone lies one nucleotide off. This entry comes from a study of T cell changes during pregnancy in multiple sclerosis (dated by TCRdb to between 2018 and 2021). Concerning the study at large: Changes in the T cell repertoire over the course of pregnancy were examined in this study in women with multiple sclerosis.

V loses 5 bases, J loses 5 bases, and the germline ends lie 18 bases apart. CDR3 length: 15 amino acids, cysteine to phenylalanine. Only the CDR3 DNA is retained, 45 bases long and in frame from the first base. The germline V gene (reference sequence) provides CDR1 MNHEY and CDR2 SMNVEV. The library was made by the immunoSEQ multiplex PCR assay. The table was pulled from immuneACCESS by TCRdb, which kept in-frame rearrangements only. Such tables lose some clones; where checked, under half of the loss comes from unresolved V genes, and the rest has no known cause. The sample data list fewer than 60,000 clones, and 90% to 95% of these were observed just once. Roughly a tenth of the sample is in the top ten clones.

This specimen consisted of CD8+ T cells from peripheral blood mononuclear cells, obtained after pregnancy. The receptor comes from a female donor with multiple sclerosis, enrolled in a pregnancy study. The receptor chain draws on TRBV27 and TRBJ2-5, and perhaps TRBD2 as D gene, on 6 matching bases. CDR3 loop: CASSLLGGTGETQYF. Read as DNA, the sequence is TGTGCCAGCAGTCTCCTCGGGGGTACCGGGGAGACCCAGTACTTC.